This T cell receptor beta chain originates from a study of beta chain features in type 1 diabetes. Study-level background: Age, gender, cell numbers and subset yield matched between patients and controls. General study results and limits: Naive, central memory and Treg TCRB repertoires seemed to resemble each other more closely in patients than they did in healthy donors.

Central memory, naive, regulatory and stem cell-like memory CD4+ cells were sorted by CD45RO/CCR7/CD25/CD127/CD95/CD27. Post-sort purity exceeded 95% for all sorted populations. As every portion of the isolated RNA was reverse transcribed, the sequencing read expressed TCRB transcripts. The method was immunoSEQ multiplex PCR; TCRdb's version includes in-frame clones alone and lacks a portion of them. The sample yields some 220,000 clones, under 13% seen once. A remark on this clone: Its antigen is unknown.

The sequenced sample was central memory CD4+ T cells from blood. This TCR derives from a young man in good health.

In DNA form, the CDR3 reads TGTGCCAGCAGCTTAGCGTACAGGGGGAGGACGAGCTACACCTTC. Its translation: CASSLAYRGRTSYTF. The chain carries TRBV7-2 and TRBJ1-2, with 8 nucleotides matching TRBD1. CDR1 is SGHTA and CDR2 is FQGNSA in the germline V gene. This CDR3 is 15 amino acids long. V shed 0 bases, J shed 9 bases, and the junction held 9 bases outside the gene matches.